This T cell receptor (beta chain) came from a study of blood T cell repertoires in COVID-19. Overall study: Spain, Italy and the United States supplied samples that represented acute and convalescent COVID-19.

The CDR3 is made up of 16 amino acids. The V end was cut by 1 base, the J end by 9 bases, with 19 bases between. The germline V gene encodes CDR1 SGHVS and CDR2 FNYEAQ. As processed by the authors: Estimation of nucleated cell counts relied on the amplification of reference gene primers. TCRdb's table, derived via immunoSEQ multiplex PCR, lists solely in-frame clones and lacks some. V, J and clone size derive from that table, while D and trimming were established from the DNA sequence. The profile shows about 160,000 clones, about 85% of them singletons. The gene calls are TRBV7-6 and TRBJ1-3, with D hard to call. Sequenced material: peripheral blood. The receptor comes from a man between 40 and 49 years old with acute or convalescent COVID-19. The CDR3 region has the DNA TGTGCCAGCAGCTTAGGTCCGGCAGGTTTGGCAGGCACCATATATTTT. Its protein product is CASSLGPAGLAGTIYF.